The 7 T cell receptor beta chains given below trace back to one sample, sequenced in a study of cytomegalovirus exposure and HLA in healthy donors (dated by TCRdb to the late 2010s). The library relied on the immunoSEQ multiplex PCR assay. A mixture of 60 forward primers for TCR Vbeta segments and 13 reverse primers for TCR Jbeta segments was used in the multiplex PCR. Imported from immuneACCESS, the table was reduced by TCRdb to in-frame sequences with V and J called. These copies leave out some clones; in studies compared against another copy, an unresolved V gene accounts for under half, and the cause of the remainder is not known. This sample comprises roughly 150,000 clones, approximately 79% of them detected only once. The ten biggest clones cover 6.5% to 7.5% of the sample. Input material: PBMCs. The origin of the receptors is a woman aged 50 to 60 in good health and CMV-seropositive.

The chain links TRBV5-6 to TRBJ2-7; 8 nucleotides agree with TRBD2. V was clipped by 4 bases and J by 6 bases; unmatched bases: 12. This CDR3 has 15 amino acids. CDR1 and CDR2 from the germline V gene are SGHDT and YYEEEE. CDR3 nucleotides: TGTGCCAGCAGCCCCCCCGGGACTAGACGTGGCGAGCAGTACTTC. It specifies CASSPPGTRRGEQYF.

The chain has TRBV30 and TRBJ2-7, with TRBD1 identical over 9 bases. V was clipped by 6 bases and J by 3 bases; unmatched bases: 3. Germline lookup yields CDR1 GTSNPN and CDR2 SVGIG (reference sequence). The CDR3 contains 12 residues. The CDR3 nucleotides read TGTGCCTGTGCGACAGGGGGCTACGAGCAGTACTTC. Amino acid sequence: CACATGGYEQYF.

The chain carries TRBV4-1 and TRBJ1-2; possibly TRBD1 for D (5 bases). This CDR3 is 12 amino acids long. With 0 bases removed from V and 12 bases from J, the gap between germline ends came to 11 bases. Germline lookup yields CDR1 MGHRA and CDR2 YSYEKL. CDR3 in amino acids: CASSQDTGEHTF. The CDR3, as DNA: TGCGCCAGCAGCCAAGATACAGGAGAGCACACCTTC.

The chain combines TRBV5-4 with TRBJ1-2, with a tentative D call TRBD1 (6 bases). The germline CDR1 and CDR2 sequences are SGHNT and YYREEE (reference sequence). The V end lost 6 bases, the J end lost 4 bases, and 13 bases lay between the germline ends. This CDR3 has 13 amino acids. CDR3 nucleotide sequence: TGTGCCAGCACCCAGACAGGACTCTATGGCTACACCTTC. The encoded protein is CASTQTGLYGYTF.

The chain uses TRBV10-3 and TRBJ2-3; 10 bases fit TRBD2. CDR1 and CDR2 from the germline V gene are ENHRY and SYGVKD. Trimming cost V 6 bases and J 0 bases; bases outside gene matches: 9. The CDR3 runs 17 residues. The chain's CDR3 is CAISAGTSATSTDTQYF. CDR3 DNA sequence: TGTGCCATCAGCGCCGGGACTAGCGCGACTAGCACAGATACGCAGTATTTT.

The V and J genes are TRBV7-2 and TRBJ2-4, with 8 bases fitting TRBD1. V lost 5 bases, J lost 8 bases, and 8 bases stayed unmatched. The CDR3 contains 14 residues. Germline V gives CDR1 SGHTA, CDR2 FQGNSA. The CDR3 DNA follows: TGTGCCAGCAGCCCGCTGGACAGGGCCCACATTCAGTACTTC. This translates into CASSPLDRAHIQYF.

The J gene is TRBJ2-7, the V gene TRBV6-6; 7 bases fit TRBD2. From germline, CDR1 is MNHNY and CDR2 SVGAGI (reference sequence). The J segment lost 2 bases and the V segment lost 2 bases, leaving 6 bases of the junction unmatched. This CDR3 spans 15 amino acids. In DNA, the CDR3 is TGTGCCAGCAGTTACCTGGGCGGGGGAACCTACGAGCAGTACTTC. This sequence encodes CASSYLGGGTYEQYF.